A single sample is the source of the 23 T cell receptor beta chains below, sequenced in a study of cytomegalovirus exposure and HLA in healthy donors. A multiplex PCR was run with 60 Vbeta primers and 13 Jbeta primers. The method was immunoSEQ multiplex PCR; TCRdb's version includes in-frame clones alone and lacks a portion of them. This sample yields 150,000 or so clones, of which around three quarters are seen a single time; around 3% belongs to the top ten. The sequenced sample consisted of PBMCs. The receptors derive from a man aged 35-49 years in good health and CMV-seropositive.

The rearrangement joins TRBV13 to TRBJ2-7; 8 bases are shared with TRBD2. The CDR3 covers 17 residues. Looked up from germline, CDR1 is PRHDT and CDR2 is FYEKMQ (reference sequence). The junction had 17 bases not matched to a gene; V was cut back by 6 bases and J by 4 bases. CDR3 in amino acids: CASRPMTSGRAGYEQYF. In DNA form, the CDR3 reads TGTGCCAGCAGACCTATGACGTCCGGGAGGGCCGGATACGAGCAGTACTTC. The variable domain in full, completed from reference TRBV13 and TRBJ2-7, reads AAGVIQSPRHLIKEKRETATLKCYPIPRHDTVYWYQQGPGQDPQFLISFYEKMQSDKGSIPDRFSAQQFSDYHSELNMSSLELGDSALYFCASRPMTSGRAGYEQYFGPGTRLTVT.

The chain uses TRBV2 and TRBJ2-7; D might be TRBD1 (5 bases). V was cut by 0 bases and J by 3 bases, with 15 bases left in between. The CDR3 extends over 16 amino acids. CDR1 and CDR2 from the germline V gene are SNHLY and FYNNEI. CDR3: CASSEAREVLGYEQYF. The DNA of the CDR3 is TGTGCCAGCAGTGAAGCCAGGGAAGTTTTGGGCTACGAGCAGTACTTC.

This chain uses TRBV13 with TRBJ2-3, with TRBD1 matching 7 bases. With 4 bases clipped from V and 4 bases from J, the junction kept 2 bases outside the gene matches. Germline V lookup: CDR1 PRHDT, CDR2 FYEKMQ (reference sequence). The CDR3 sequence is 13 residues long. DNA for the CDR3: TGTGCCAGCAGCTCCACAGGGGCAGATACGCAGTATTTT. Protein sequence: CASSSTGADTQYF.

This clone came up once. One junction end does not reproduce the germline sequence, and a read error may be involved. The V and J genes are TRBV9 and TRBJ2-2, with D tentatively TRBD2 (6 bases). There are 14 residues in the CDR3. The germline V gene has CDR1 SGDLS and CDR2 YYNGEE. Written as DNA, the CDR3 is TGTGCCAGCAGCGGCGGACGGAACACCGGGGGGCTGTTTTTT. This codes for CASSGGRNTGGLFF. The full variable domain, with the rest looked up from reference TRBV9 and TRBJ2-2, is DSGVTQTPKHLITATGQRVTLRCSPRSGDLSVYWYQQSLDQGLQFLIQYYNGEERAKGNILERFSAQQFPDLHSELNLSSLELGDSALYFCASSGGRNTGGLFFGEGSRLTVL.

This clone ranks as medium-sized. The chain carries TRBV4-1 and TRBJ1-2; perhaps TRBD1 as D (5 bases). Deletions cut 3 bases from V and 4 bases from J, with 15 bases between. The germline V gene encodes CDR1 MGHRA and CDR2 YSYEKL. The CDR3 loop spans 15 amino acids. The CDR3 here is CASSQTMTATYGYTF. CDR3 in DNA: TGCGCCAGCAGCCAGACGATGACAGCAACCTATGGCTACACCTTC.

CDR3 sequence (DNA): TGTGCCAGCTCACCAAGGGACAGGGGATACACCGGGGAGCTGTTTTTT. It is translated as CASSPRDRGYTGELFF. The chain employs TRBV18 and TRBJ2-2; 10 nucleotides line up with TRBD1. Germline loops: CDR1 KGHSH, CDR2 LQKENI. The ends lost 2 bases at V and 3 bases at J; junction bases unmatched: 3. The length of the CDR3 is 16 residues. The entire variable domain, with the rest obtained from reference TRBV18 and TRBJ2-2, is as follows: NAGVMQNPRHLVRRRGQEARLRCSPMKGHSHVYWYRQLPEEGLKFMVYLQKENIIDESGMPKERFSAEFPKEGPSILRIQQVVRGDSAAYFCASSPRDRGYTGELFFGEGSRLTVL.

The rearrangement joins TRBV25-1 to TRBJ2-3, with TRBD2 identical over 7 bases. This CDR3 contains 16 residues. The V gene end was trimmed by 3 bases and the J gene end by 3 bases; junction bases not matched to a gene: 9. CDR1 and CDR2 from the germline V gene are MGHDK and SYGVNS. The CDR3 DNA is TGTGCCAGCAGTGACGGGATAGGGAGGGGTACAGATACGCAGTATTTT. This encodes CASSDGIGRGTDTQYF.

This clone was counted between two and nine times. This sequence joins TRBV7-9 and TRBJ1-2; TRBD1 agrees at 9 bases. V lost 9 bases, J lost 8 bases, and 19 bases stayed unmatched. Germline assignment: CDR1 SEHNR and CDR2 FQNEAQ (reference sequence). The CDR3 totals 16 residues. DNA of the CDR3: TGTGCCAGTCTTCCAACGATGGACAGGGGATTAGAAGGCTACACCTTC. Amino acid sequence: CASLPTMDRGLEGYTF.

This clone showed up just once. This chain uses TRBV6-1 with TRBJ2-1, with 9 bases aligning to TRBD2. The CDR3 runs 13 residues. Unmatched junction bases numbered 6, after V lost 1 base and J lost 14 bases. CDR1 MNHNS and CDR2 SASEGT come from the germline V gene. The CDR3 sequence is CASSEVAGGQEFF. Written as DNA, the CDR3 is TGTGCCAGCAGTGAAGTGGCGGGAGGGCAGGAGTTCTTC.

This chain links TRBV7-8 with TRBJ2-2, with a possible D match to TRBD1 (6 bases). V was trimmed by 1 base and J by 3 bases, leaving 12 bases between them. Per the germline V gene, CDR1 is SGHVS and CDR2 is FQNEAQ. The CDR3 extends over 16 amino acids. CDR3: CASSLEGEWDTGELFF. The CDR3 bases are TGTGCCAGCAGCTTAGAGGGGGAATGGGACACCGGGGAGCTGTTTTTT.

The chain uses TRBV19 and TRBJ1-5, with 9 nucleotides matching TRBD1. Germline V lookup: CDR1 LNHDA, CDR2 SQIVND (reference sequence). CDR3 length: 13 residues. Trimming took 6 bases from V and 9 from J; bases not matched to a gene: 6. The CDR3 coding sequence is TGTGCCAGTAGAAGGGACAGGGAATGGCCCCAGCATTTT. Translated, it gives CASRRDREWPQHF.

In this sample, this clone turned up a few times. The CDR3 DNA reads as TGTGCCAGCAGTCCATTGGGACAGGGGAACTACGAGCAGTACTTC. Its translation is CASSPLGQGNYEQYF. The gene calls are TRBV28 and TRBJ2-7, with 10 bases matching TRBD1. Germline V gene lookup returns CDR1 MDHEN and CDR2 SYDVKM. The CDR3 contains 15 residues. The trim removed 5 bases at V and 3 bases at J, leaving 7 bases unmatched.

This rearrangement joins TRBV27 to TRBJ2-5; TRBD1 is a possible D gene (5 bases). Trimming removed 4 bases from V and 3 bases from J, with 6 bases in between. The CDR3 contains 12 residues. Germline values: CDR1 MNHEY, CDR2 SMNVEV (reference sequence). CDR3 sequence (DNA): TGTGCCAGCAGTTCCAGGGAAGAGACCCAGTACTTC. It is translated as CASSSREETQYF.

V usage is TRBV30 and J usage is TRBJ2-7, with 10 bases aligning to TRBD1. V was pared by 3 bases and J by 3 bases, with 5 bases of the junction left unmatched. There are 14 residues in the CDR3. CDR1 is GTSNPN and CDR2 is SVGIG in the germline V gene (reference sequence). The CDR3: CAWRAGTGDYEQYF. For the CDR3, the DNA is TGTGCCTGGAGGGCCGGGACAGGGGACTACGAGCAGTACTTC.

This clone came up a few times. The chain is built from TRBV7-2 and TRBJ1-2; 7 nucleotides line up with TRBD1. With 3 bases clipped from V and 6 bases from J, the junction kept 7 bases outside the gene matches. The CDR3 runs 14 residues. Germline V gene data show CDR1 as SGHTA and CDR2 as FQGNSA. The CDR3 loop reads CASSFVLTGHGYTF. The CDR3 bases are TGTGCCAGCAGCTTTGTCTTGACAGGGCATGGCTACACCTTC.

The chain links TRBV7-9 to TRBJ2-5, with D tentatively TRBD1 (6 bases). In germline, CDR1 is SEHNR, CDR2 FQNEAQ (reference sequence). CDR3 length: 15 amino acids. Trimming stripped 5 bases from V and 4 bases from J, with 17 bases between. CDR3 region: CASSHPGESVETQYF. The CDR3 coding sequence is TGTGCCAGCAGCCACCCAGGGGAAAGTGTAGAGACCCAGTACTTC.

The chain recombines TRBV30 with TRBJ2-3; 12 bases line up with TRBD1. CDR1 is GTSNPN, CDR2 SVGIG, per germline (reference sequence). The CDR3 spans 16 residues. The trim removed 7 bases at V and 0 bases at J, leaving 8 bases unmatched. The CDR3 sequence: CASGTGGMVSTDTQYF. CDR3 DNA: TGTGCCTCCGGGACAGGGGGCATGGTTAGCACAGATACGCAGTATTTT.

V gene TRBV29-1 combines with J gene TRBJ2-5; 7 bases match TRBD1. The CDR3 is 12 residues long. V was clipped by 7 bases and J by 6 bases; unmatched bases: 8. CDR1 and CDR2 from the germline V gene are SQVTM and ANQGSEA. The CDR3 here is CSAGDSLQTQYF. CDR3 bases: TGCAGCGCCGGGGACAGTTTACAGACCCAGTACTTC.

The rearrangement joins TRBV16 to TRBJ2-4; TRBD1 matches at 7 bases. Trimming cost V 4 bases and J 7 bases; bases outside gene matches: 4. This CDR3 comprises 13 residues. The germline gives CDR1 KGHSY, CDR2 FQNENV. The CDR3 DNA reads TGTGCCAGCAGCCTGGGACAGAGGAACATTCAGTACTTC. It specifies CASSLGQRNIQYF.

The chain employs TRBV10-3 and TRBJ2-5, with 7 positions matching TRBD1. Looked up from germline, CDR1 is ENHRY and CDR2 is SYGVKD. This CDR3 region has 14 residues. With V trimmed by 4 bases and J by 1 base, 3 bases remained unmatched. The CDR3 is CAISGQGPQETQYF. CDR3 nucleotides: TGTGCCATCAGTGGACAGGGCCCCCAAGAGACCCAGTACTTC.

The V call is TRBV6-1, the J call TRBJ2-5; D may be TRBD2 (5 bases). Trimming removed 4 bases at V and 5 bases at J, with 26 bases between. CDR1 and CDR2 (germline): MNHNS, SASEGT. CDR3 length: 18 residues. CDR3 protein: CASSGSNSRRRREETQYF. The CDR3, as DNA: TGTGCCAGCAGTGGGTCCAATAGTAGGCGGAGAAGGGAGGAGACCCAGTACTTC.

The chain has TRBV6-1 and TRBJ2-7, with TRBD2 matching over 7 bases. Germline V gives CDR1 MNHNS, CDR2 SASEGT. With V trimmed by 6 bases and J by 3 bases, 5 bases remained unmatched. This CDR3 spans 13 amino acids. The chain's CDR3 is CASSRTRDYEQYF. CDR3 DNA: TGTGCCAGCAGCCGGACTAGAGACTACGAGCAGTACTTC.

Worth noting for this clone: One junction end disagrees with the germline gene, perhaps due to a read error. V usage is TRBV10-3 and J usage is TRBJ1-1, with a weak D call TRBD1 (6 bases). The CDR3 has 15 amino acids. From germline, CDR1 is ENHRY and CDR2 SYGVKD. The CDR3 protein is CASSGPAQGGTEAFF. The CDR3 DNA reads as TGTGCCAGCAGTGGCCCGGCACAGGGAGGGACTGAAGCTTTCTTT.